The 26 T cell receptor beta chains in this list originate from one sample, sequenced in a study of CD8+CD57+ T cells in acquired aplastic anemia. Genomic DNA constituted the template upon which TCR beta VDJ and CDR3 profiling was performed. One entry per CDR3 protein results from TCRdb running MiXCR on the reads. This table holds about 220,000 distinct CDR3 sequences, around 32% found once. Material for sequencing was sorted CD4+, CD8+, or CD8+CD57+ T cells (not recorded which) from PBMCs. The origin of the receptors is a human donor in good health, serving as a control.

The chain couples TRBV7-2 to TRBJ1-1; 9 bases are shared with TRBD1. Germline V gene lookup returns CDR1 SGHTA and CDR2 FQGNSA. The CDR3 runs 15 residues. V lost 6 bases and J lost 1; bases outside the gene matches: 6. DNA for the CDR3: TGTGCCAGCAGGTGGGACAGGGCCAGGAACACTGAAGCTTTCTTT. Translation: CASRWDRARNTEAFF. Full variable domain (outside the CDR3, taken from reference TRBV7-2 and TRBJ1-1): GAGVSQSPSNKVTEKGKDVELRCDPISGHTALYWYRQSLGQGLEFLIYFQGNSAPDKSGLPSDRFSAERTGGSVSTLTIQRTQQEDSAVYLCASRWDRARNTEAFFGQGTRLTVV.

This clonotype was observed at least ten times. The chain has TRBV20-1 and TRBJ2-6; 7 nucleotides line up with TRBD1. The V gene end was trimmed by 1 base and the J gene end by 1 base; junction bases not matched to a gene: 10. The V gene's germline CDR1 is DFQATT and CDR2 SNEGSKA (reference sequence). The length of the CDR3 is 18 residues. CDR3: CSARGNRDSGSGANVLTF. CDR3 DNA: TGCAGTGCTAGAGGAAATCGGGACAGCGGTTCTGGGGCCAACGTCCTGACTTTC.

In its sample, this clonotype was seen many times. The genes are TRBV11-2 and TRBJ2-5; perhaps D is TRBD1 or TRBD2 (5 bases each). With 5 bases removed from V and 5 bases from J, the gap between germline ends came to 15 bases. Per germline, CDR1 SGHAT and CDR2 FQNNGV. The CDR3 extends over 14 amino acids. The CDR3 sequence is CASSPTGGGETQYF. The CDR3 DNA is TGTGCCAGCAGCCCGACTGGGGGTGGCGAGACCCAGTACTTC.

At least ten counts were recorded for this clonotype. The chain recombines TRBV7-8 with TRBJ1-3; the D gene is possibly TRBD1 (5 bases). CDR1 is SGHVS and CDR2 is FQNEAQ in the germline V gene. V was cut by 2 bases and J by 0 bases, with 11 bases left in between. This CDR3 contains 16 residues. CDR3 sequence: CASSLFLGGSGNTIYF. CDR3 nucleotide sequence: TGTGCCAGCAGCTTATTCCTTGGGGGCTCTGGAAACACCATATATTTT.

Regarding this clonotype: The DNA is left out, because the CDR3 cannot be placed on it with certainty; the CDR3 is given as TCRdb lists it. This chain joins TRBV10-3 and TRBJ1-2; TRBD1, as called in the table, went unchecked against the DNA. The CDR3 numbers 15 amino acids, ends counted. In germline, CDR1 is ENHRY, CDR2 SYGVKD. The CDR3 reads CASSESRDGSYGCTF.

Many counts were recorded for this clonotype. The genes are TRBV29-1 and TRBJ2-3, with 11 bases aligning to TRBD2. Trimming at V came to 2 bases and at J to 0 bases, leaving 4 bases not matched to a gene. Germline CDR1 SQVTM, CDR2 ANQGSEA. This CDR3 has 16 amino acids. CDR3 sequence reads: CSVEKASGRSTDTQYF. CDR3 DNA: TGCAGCGTTGAAAAGGCTAGCGGGAGGAGCACAGATACGCAGTATTTT.

The rearrangement uses TRBV5-1 and TRBJ2-1; perhaps TRBD2 as D (7 bases). CDR1 is SGHRS, CDR2 YFSETQ, per germline. The V gene lost 7 bases and the J gene lost 3 bases, with 17 bases spanning the gap. The CDR3 has 15 amino acids. DNA of the CDR3: TGCGCCAGCTGGGGGGGAGCGGGACACTACAATGAGCAGTTCTTC. Translated: CASWGGAGHYNEQFF.

This clonotype showed up just once. The chain couples TRBV3-1 to TRBJ1-5; 8 bases are shared with TRBD1. The CDR3 spans 14 residues. The ends lost 4 bases at V and 5 bases at J; junction bases unmatched: 4. Germline CDR1 reads LGHDT; CDR2 reads YNNKEL (reference sequence). The CDR3 loop is CASSRGQEDQPQHF. As DNA, the CDR3 is TGTGCCAGCAGCCGGGGACAGGAGGATCAGCCCCAGCATTTT.

The chain is built from TRBV7-7 and TRBJ2-5, with D unclear. CDR3 size: 13 residues. Trimming shortened V by 6 bases and J by 4 bases, and 12 bases separated the two germline ends. Germline CDR1 reads SSHAT; CDR2 reads FNYEAQ (reference sequence). The CDR3: CASSSASVETQYF. CDR3 nucleotide sequence: TGTGCCAGCAGTTCCGCTTCGGTAGAGACCCAGTACTTC.

The rearrangement links TRBV19 to TRBJ1-2; D gene uncertain. V dropped 5 bases and J dropped 5 bases, with 9 bases sitting between them. Germline lookup yields CDR1 LNHDA and CDR2 SQIVND (reference sequence). This CDR3 is built from 12 residues. The DNA of the CDR3 is TGTGCCAGTAGTCGACATCTTTATGGCTACACCTTC. Translated: CASSRHLYGYTF. Full variable domain (outside the CDR3, taken from reference TRBV19 and TRBJ1-2): DGGITQSPKYLFRKEGQNVTLSCEQNLNHDAMYWYRQDPGQGLRLIYYSQIVNDFQKGDIAEGYSVSREKKESFPLTVTSAQKNPTAFYLCASSRHLYGYTFGSGTRLTVV.

In its sample, this clonotype was seen many times. This chain uses TRBV19 with TRBJ1-1, with D perhaps matching TRBD1 (6 bases). Germline-derived CDR1 and CDR2 are LNHDA and SQIVND (reference sequence). The CDR3 extends over 13 amino acids. Trimming cost V 10 bases and J 5 bases, with 17 bases left between them. CDR3 bases: TGTGCCACAAAGGGGGGGGCTTATACTGAAGCTTTCTTT. This gives the protein CATKGGAYTEAFF.

As to this clonotype: Just one base apart from a much larger clone, this may be a read error. This chain joins TRBV7-8 and TRBJ2-2, with 7 bases fitting TRBD1. This CDR3 comprises 15 residues. Germline-derived CDR1 and CDR2 are SGHVS and FQNEAQ. The CDR3 is CANSIGTANTGELFF. CDR3 bases: TGTGCCAACAGCATTGGGACAGCGAACACCGGGGAGCTGTTTTTT. The full variable domain, rest sourced from reference TRBV7-8 and TRBJ2-2, is GAGVSQSPRYKVAKRGQDVALRCDPISGHVSLFWYQQALGQGPEFLTYFQNEAQLDKSGLPSDRFFAERPEGSVSTLKIQRTQQEDSAVYLCANSIGTANTGELFFGEGSRLTVL.

This clonotype came up many times. The chain employs TRBV20-1 and TRBJ2-1; D not resolved. The V gene lost 0 bases and the J gene lost 2 bases, with 8 bases spanning the gap. The germline V gene encodes CDR1 DFQATT and CDR2 SNEGSKA (reference sequence). CDR3 length: 14 amino acids. CDR3 residues: CSARDPRAYNEQFF. The CDR3 DNA follows: TGCAGTGCTAGAGATCCTCGGGCCTACAATGAGCAGTTCTTC.

The V and J genes are TRBV5-1 and TRBJ2-3; no definite D call. Germline V gene data show CDR1 as SGHRS and CDR2 as YFSETQ. CDR3 size: 14 residues. Trimming took 2 bases from V and 3 from J, leaving 10 bases between them. The DNA for the CDR3 is TGCGCCAGCAGCTTTCGCGTCGATACAGATACGCAGTATTTT. Translated, it gives CASSFRVDTDTQYF.

This chain uses TRBV20-1 with TRBJ2-1; 9 bases line up with TRBD2. Germline CDR1 DFQATT, CDR2 SNEGSKA (reference sequence). The length of the CDR3 is 15 residues. V lost 5 bases, J lost 4 bases, and 9 bases stayed unmatched. In DNA, the CDR3 is TGCAGTGCTGATATCCTAGCGGGAAATTACAATGAGCAGTTCTTC. Residues: CSADILAGNYNEQFF.

This clonotype was counted ten times or more. The chain is built from TRBV19 and TRBJ2-5, with TRBD1 identical over 11 bases. After removal of 4 bases from V and 2 bases from J, the junction contained 3 bases not matched to a gene. The CDR3 extends over 15 amino acids. Germline loops: CDR1 LNHDA, CDR2 SQIVND (reference sequence). The DNA of the CDR3 is TGTGCCAGTAGTAGGGGACAGGGGGAACAAGAGACCCAGTACTTC. Translation: CASSRGQGEQETQYF.

This clonotype was seen more than once but under ten times. This sequence joins TRBV5-1 and TRBJ1-2, with 11 bases lining up with TRBD1. The J segment lost 0 bases and the V segment lost 4 bases, leaving 8 bases of the junction unmatched. Germline lookup yields CDR1 SGHRS and CDR2 YFSETQ. The CDR3 runs 17 residues. CDR3 protein: CASSKGQGATTNYGYTF. CDR3 sequence (DNA): TGCGCCAGCAGCAAAGGACAGGGGGCGACGACTAACTATGGCTACACCTTC.

This clonotype was counted between two and nine times. The genes are TRBV7-3 and TRBJ2-3; weak D call: TRBD2 (6 bases). From germline, CDR1 is SGHTA and CDR2 FQGTGA. This CDR3 has 14 residues. Trimming removed 0 bases at V and 4 bases at J, with 8 bases between. Written as DNA, the CDR3 is TGTGCCAGCAGCTTAACAGGAGGGTCAGATACGCAGTATTTT. Translating gives CASSLTGGSDTQYF. Full variable domain (missing parts from reference TRBV7-3 and TRBJ2-3): GAGVSQTPSNKVTEKGKYVELRCDPISGHTALYWYRQSLGQGPEFLIYFQGTGAADDSGLPNDRFFAVRPEGSVSTLKIQRTERGDSAVYLCASSLTGGSDTQYFGPGTRLTVL.

This clonotype was counted many times. The chain recombines TRBV9 with TRBJ2-3; D remains ambiguous. The germline CDR1 and CDR2 sequences are SGDLS and YYNGEE. V was cut by 0 bases and J by 1 base, with 6 bases left in between. The length of the CDR3 is 14 residues. In DNA form, the CDR3 reads TGTGCCAGCAGCGTAGATAAAGGCACAGATACGCAGTATTTT. This sequence encodes CASSVDKGTDTQYF.

This clonotype was detected many times. The genes are TRBV5-1 and TRBJ1-2; the D is unclear. The CDR3 is 13 amino acids. With 1 base removed from V and 4 bases from J, the gap between germline ends came to 8 bases. Germline CDR1 is SGHRS and CDR2 is YFSETQ. CDR3 sequence: CASSLTDPYGYTF. The CDR3 region has the DNA TGCGCCAGCAGCTTGACCGATCCCTATGGCTACACCTTC.

This clonotype was detected many times. The chain has TRBV5-1 and TRBJ2-5; D is unclear. Germline CDR1 and CDR2: SGHRS and YFSETQ. CDR3 length equals 14 residues. Trimming removed 0 bases from V and 4 bases from J, with 10 bases in between. CDR3 DNA: TGCGCCAGCAGCTTGGAGGTAGGCCGAGAGACCCAGTACTTC. It specifies CASSLEVGRETQYF.

Judged by abundance, this clonotype is medium-sized (0.01 to 0.1%). This rearrangement joins TRBV10-3 to TRBJ2-1; 10 bases agree with TRBD2. Per the germline V gene, CDR1 is ENHRY and CDR2 is SYGVKD. This CDR3 comprises 14 residues. J lost 8 bases, V lost 4 bases, and 5 bases had no gene match. CDR3 sequence reads: CAISVSGREDEQFF. In DNA, the CDR3 is TGTGCCATCAGTGTCAGCGGGAGGGAGGATGAGCAGTTCTTC.

This clonotype was seen only once. A single base separates this from a much larger clone, so it may be a read error. The chain has TRBV20-1 and TRBJ2-2; TRBD2 aligns across 9 bases. The CDR3 consists of 15 residues. Germline V gene data show CDR1 as DFQATT and CDR2 as SNEGSKA (reference sequence). With 7 bases clipped from V and 1 base from J, the junction kept 7 bases outside the gene matches. The CDR3 region is CSDTRTSENTGELFF. CDR3 nucleotides: TGCAGTGATACTAGGACTAGCGAGAACACCGGGGAGCTGTTTTTT.

The chain combines TRBV3-1 with TRBJ2-1; 10 bases fit TRBD1. This CDR3 is 16 amino acids long. The germline CDR1 and CDR2 sequences are LGHDT and YNNKEL (reference sequence). The junction had 10 bases not matched to a gene; V was cut back by 3 bases and J by 8 bases. For the CDR3, the DNA is TGTGCCAGCAGCCAGGTTCCCTGGACAGGGGGGGATGAGCAGTTCTTC. Encoded protein: CASSQVPWTGGDEQFF.

The chain combines TRBV6-5 with TRBJ1-1, with D tentatively TRBD1 (5 bases). The CDR3 contains 13 residues. The germline V gene encodes CDR1 MNHEY and CDR2 SVGAGI. Trimming cost V 4 bases and J 5 bases, with 11 bases left between them. The CDR3 DNA reads TGTGCCAGCAGTTCTCACAGGAGGACTGAAGCTTTCTTT. Its protein product is CASSSHRRTEAFF.

In this sample, this clonotype turned up many times. This chain uses TRBV5-1 with TRBJ1-6; D remains ambiguous. Germline lookup yields CDR1 SGHRS and CDR2 YFSETQ. Trimming left V 4 bases short and J 6 bases short, with 8 bases between. The CDR3 is 13 amino acids. CDR3 residues: CASSTDGNSPLHF. In nucleotides, the CDR3 is TGCGCCAGCAGCACCGACGGTAATTCACCCCTCCACTTT.